This entry lists 3 T cell receptor beta chains sequenced from one sample in a study of shared clonotypes between healthy human individuals. Repertoires were generated with immunoSEQ multiplex PCR, while TCRdb's copy carries only in-frame clones and drops some. The sample holds about 79,000 clones, 62% seen once. Sequencing was carried out using memory CD8+ T cells sorted from blood. The subset: CD45RO+ cells pooled with CCR7-negative TemRA cells. The receptors stem from a man aged 25 to 40 in good health.

The gene calls are TRBV28 and TRBJ2-7; D call uncertain. This CDR3 contains 12 residues. Germline CDR1 MDHEN, CDR2 SYDVKM. V lost 5 bases and J lost 2, with 7 bases in between. For the CDR3, the DNA is TGTGCCAGCAGTGAACACACCTACGAGCAGTACTTC. It codes for CASSEHTYEQYF.

This clone has just a few counts. The rearrangement joins TRBV6-5 to TRBJ2-1, with 9 bases fitting TRBD2. The CDR3 loop spans 14 amino acids. V shed 3 bases and J 7 bases; nucleotides not matched to a gene: 4. Germline CDR1 is MNHEY and CDR2 is SVGAGI. CDR3 in DNA: TGTGCCAGCAGTTATAGCGGGAGTTTTAATGAGCAGTTCTTC. This translates into CASSYSGSFNEQFF.

The chain combines TRBV9 with TRBJ2-1, with a tentative D call TRBD1 (5 bases). Deletions cut 2 bases from V and 4 bases from J, with 10 bases between. The CDR3 totals 14 residues. CDR1 and CDR2 (germline): SGDLS, YYNGEE. CDR3 nucleotides: TGTGCCAGCAGCGTTCAGGGCAGTTACAATGAGCAGTTCTTC. Translation gives CASSVQGSYNEQFF.